What follows is one TCR beta chain and its context. In its sample, this clonotype was seen a few times. Its binding antigen is unknown. Sequence at one end of the junction differs from germline and may be a read error. CDR3 length: 14 amino acids, cysteine to phenylalanine. Only the CDR3 portion is preserved as DNA: 42 bases, with reading frame beginning at the first base. Looking up the germline V gene yields CDR1 SGHAT and CDR2 FQNNGV. TCRbeta-specific cDNA was reverse-transcribed from approximately 500 ng total RNA using a constant-region primer and ProtoScript II reverse transcriptase. Construction of the TCRbeta libraries relied on three nested rounds of multiplex PCR, following a slightly modified ARM-PCR procedure. Each of the first two PCR rounds ran for approximately 10 cycles using multiplex TRBV1-TRBV30 forward primers together with a Cbeta reverse primer. Sample barcodes and Illumina adapters were attached in a final 25-cycle PCR using Deep VentR polymerase. Before sequencing, amplicons of 200-500 bp were gel-purified using a QIAquick gel extraction kit. An Illumina HiSeq 2500 was used to sequence the TCRbeta amplicons with 250-bp paired-end reads. The study's processing was this. To recover full CDR3 sequences, reads were quality-trimmed using Trimmomatic v0.33 and paired reads were then merged using FLASH v1.2.11. V, D and J germline segments were assigned to the rearranged TCRbeta sequences by MiGEC v1.2.1b. Clonotype statistics and Shannon-Wiener diversity indices were computed with VDJtools v1.0.0. Except for diversity analysis, only the 250 most abundant clonotypes of each sample were used in subsequent analyses to reduce sampling bias. In-frame beta chains were kept once TCRdb had trimmed the public reads at Q25 with fastp and called clones with MiXCR. CDR3 protein duplicates are merged, each entry listing the most common genes and DNA. The V and J calls shown here were made by TCRdb, not taken from the authors' results. In this sample the table shows around 330,000 distinct CDR3 sequences, over 55% of which occur a single time. About 9.4% of the sample is taken by the ten largest.

The entry originates in a study of tumor-infiltrating lymphocytes in primary liver carcinoma (dated by TCRdb to about 2017). Study-level background: Between November 2015 and March 2016, roughly 5 patients in China with histopathologically diagnosed primary liver carcinoma had their tumors surgically resected. Of the five patients (three men and two women, aged 30 to 69 years), four had hepatocellular carcinoma and one had combined HCC and intrahepatic cholangiocarcinoma. Tumors of the five patients were stage T1-T3 N0M0 with maximum diameters of about 4.2 to 11 cm. Samples yielded roughly 3.65 to 7.5 million productive TCRbeta reads; read depth did not differ significantly between tissue types. For each liver tumor, the study sampled five regions along with adjacent normal tissue and blood, and applied TCRbeta repertoire sequencing, expression microarrays and whole-exome sequencing. A total of some 35 specimens from 5 patients underwent TCRbeta repertoire sequencing, comprising 25 tumor regions, 5 adjacent noncancerous liver tissues and 5 peripheral blood samples. Technical replicate repertoires showed high reproducibility, with mean shared-clone rates approximately 0.89 and correlation coefficients above 0.95.

General conclusions and limits of the study: Compared with blood, tumors had a significantly larger share of the repertoire taken up by the top 250 clones (p = 0.039). With just four to six patients in the study, the authors point out that the findings should be validated in a larger study. Consistent with antigen-driven expansion, pairs of tumor regions showed higher repertoire overlap (mean around 36%) than either tumor-adjacent pairs (roughly 17%) or tumor-blood pairs (around 15%). Comparison of CD4+ and CD8+ T cell repertoires was precluded by the use of bulk unsorted samples. Because only the TCR beta chain was sequenced and unpaired alpha chains were not captured, true repertoire diversity is likely underestimated.

Blood RNA was extracted from unsorted whole blood with TRIzol reagent; germline DNA came from the DNeasy Blood & Tissue kit. At the time of sampling, the patients were treatment-naive and had chronic HBV infection. Before surgery, roughly 4.2 milliliters of peripheral blood were drawn into K2EDTA tubes. Recombination linked TRBV11-2 to TRBJ2-1; the D segment is perhaps TRBD1 or TRBD2, each sharing 5 matched bases. Sequenced input: peripheral blood. This TCR came from a man aged 40-49 years with primary liver carcinoma and hepatitis B virus infection. The CDR3 protein: CANSSSSLGHEQFF. The nucleotide sequence is given as TGTGCCAACAGCTCGTCTAGCTTGGGGCACGAGCAGTTCTTC.